This T cell receptor (beta chain) derives from a study of blood T cell repertoires in COVID-19 (dated by TCRdb to 2019 to 2021). About the study as a whole: The collaborator samples originated in the United States, Italy and Spain and spanned the acute and convalescent phases of COVID-19. The prospective study material was composed of cDNA or gDNA derived from T cells, B-cell-depleted T cells, or PBMCs. Deeply sampled blood TCRbeta repertoires from subjects exposed to, actively infected with, or recovered from COVID-19 were included in the dataset. A freely available public database, intended as a resource for researchers studying the immune response to SARS-CoV-2, is where the repertoires were released. Samples came from the ongoing ImmuneRACE study (first 160 participants) plus 1,254 subjects from 6 global collaborators. The sample metadata nearly always contained a de-identified subject ID, COVID-19 status, age in years and sex. Where HLA class I and class II types were available, the types were taken from metadata supplied by the sample provider, not from assay-based typing. Results and caveats for the whole study, not just this receptor: The quantity of clinical and demographic metadata differed by source and by participant and was supplied without curation.

The CDR3 numbers 14 residues from cysteine through phenylalanine. CDR3 DNA only is kept here, 42 bases in frame from base 1. Trimming removed 3 bases from V and 3 bases from J, leaving 11 bases between the germline ends. For CDR1 and CDR2, the germline V gene lists SGHNT and YENEEA. Collaborating institutions collected whole blood in K2EDTA tubes following their own protocols. For TCRbeta analysis, collaborators shipped samples in one of three forms: frozen whole blood, isolated PBMCs, or DNA extracted from either of those sample types. This clone was seen once. The clone's antigen remains unknown. No clone much larger than this one lies a single base away; base qualities are absent. TCRbeta CDR3 regions were amplified from genomic DNA using the immunoSEQ Assay, a bias-controlled multiplex PCR. From the authors' description of their analysis: The number of nucleated cells in each sample was estimated by amplification of reference gene primers within the assay. To quantify the absolute abundance of each unique TCRbeta CDR3 rearrangement, sequence reads were collapsed and filtered. Productive Simpson clonality was computed per sample as the square root of Simpson's diversity index over productive rearrangements. The source is immuneACCESS, and TCRdb retained only in-frame sequences with V and J called. Part of the clones is not carried over; for the studies checked, unresolved V genes explain less than half of this, and the remainder is unexplained. That table supplies the V and J calls and clone size; D and trimming were determined from the DNA. The sample contains around 52,000 clones, 89% of them found a single time. Of the sample, around a quarter is held by the ten largest clones.

The rearrangement joined TRBV11-3 to TRBJ1-1; no confident D gene assignment can be made. The sequenced sample was peripheral blood. This sequence originates from a woman of 80 years or more with acute or convalescent COVID-19. The CDR3 region: CASSFNSADTEAFF. The nucleotides read TGTGCCAGCAGCTTCAACTCGGCGGACACTGAAGCTTTCTTT.